These 17 T cell receptor beta chains were sequenced from one sample in a study of blood T cell repertoires in COVID-19. Here immunoSEQ multiplex PCR was the method, and the copy in TCRdb shows in-frame clones only, minus some. The top ten clones hold approximately 0.8% of a sample with some 150,000 clones, 89% of them seen once. The sequenced material came from PBMCs or T cells enriched from blood (not recorded which). These receptors all come from a young woman who had recovered from COVID-19.

This chain links TRBV5-4 with TRBJ2-7; the match to TRBD2 covers 7 bases. The CDR3 has 15 residues. CDR1 is SGHNT and CDR2 is YYREEE in the germline V gene (reference sequence). With 0 bases clipped from V and 0 bases from J, the junction kept 3 bases outside the gene matches. CDR3 residues: CASSLVGGSSYEQYF. The CDR3 DNA sequence: TGTGCCAGCAGCTTGGTTGGCGGGAGCTCCTACGAGCAGTACTTC.

This clone was picked up a small number of times. The V and J genes are TRBV7-6 and TRBJ1-5; D unclear. The V gene lost 0 bases and the J gene lost 3 bases, with 3 bases spanning the gap. Looked up from germline, CDR1 is SGHVS and CDR2 is FNYEAQ. The CDR3 is made up of 13 amino acids. CDR3 sequence (DNA): TGTGCCAGCAGCTTAGCCTCCAATCAGCCCCAGCATTTT. Translated: CASSLASNQPQHF.

The chain employs TRBV6-2 or TRBV6-3 and TRBJ2-3; D not certain. Germline V gene data show CDR1 as MNHEY and CDR2 as SVGEGT. Trimming pared 5 bases from V and 3 bases from J, leaving 9 bases between. The CDR3 length is 13 residues. The CDR3: CASSTRRTDTQYF. The CDR3, as DNA: TGTGCCAGCAGTACGAGGAGAACAGATACGCAGTATTTT.

In DNA, the CDR3 is TGTGCCAGCAGTTACTCGGGGGCGGAGGAGACCCAGTACTTC. Its translation: CASSYSGAEETQYF. V and J are TRBV6-5 and TRBJ2-5; a weak D match, TRBD1 (6 bases). The germline V gene has CDR1 MNHEY and CDR2 SVGAGI. Trimming took off 0 bases at V and 5 bases at J, with 10 bases between the two ends. This CDR3 contains 14 residues.

V is TRBV7-9 and J is TRBJ2-1, with D unclear. Germline assignment: CDR1 SEHNR and CDR2 FQNEAQ (reference sequence). The CDR3 spans 13 residues. V was trimmed by 1 base and J by 12 bases, leaving 13 bases between them. CDR3 protein: CASSLGGVKAQFF. The CDR3 coding sequence is TGTGCCAGCAGCTTAGGCGGCGTGAAGGCGCAGTTCTTC.

V is TRBV6-5 and J is TRBJ1-2; tentative D call: TRBD1 (5 bases). Germline CDR1 MNHEY, CDR2 SVGAGI. The ends were cut back, 7 bases at V and 2 bases at J, with 14 bases in the middle. The CDR3 runs 14 residues. CDR3 amino acids: CASNGQGSNYGYTF. CDR3 bases: TGTGCCAGCAACGGTCAGGGTAGCAACTATGGCTACACCTTC.

This clone was recorded only once. The V and J genes are TRBV18 and TRBJ2-5, with 8 bases that match TRBD1. The CDR3 covers 14 residues. V was clipped by 3 bases and J by 4 bases; unmatched bases: 4. Germline V gene data show CDR1 as KGHSH and CDR2 as LQKENI. CDR3: CASSPLTGAETQYF. CDR3 nucleotide sequence: TGTGCCAGCTCACCTTTGACAGGGGCAGAGACCCAGTACTTC.

The chain has TRBV3-1 (or the pseudogene TRBV3-2) and TRBJ2-7; TRBD1 matches at 9 bases. The V and J ends lost 3 bases and 7 bases, in that order; junction bases with no gene match: 7. CDR1 is LGHDT, CDR2 YNNKEL, per germline (reference sequence). The CDR3 spans 14 residues. CDR3 sequence (DNA): TGTGCCAGCAGCCAGACCGGGACAGGGATAGAGCAGTACTTC. This gives the protein CASSQTGTGIEQYF.

J is TRBJ1-2 and V is TRBV10-3, with 9 bases aligning to TRBD1. The J segment lost 2 bases and the V segment lost 10 bases, leaving 5 bases of the junction unmatched. Germline V gene sequence: CDR1 ENHRY, CDR2 SYGVKD. The CDR3 extends over 13 amino acids. As DNA, the CDR3 is TGTGCCACCGGACAGGGGTCCAACTATGGCTACACCTTC. This encodes CATGQGSNYGYTF.

The chain is built from TRBV30 and TRBJ1-6, with a possible D match to TRBD1 (5 bases). V gave up 4 bases and J gave up 1 base, with 11 bases separating them. The CDR3 covers 15 residues. Germline loops: CDR1 GTSNPN, CDR2 SVGIG (reference sequence). The CDR3 DNA is TGTGCCTGGACTCCGGGGGGGTCCTATAATTCACCCCTCCACTTT. Translated, it gives CAWTPGGSYNSPLHF.

V gene TRBV5-4 combines with J gene TRBJ2-5; TRBD2 matches at 13 bases. With 0 bases clipped from V and 4 bases from J, the junction kept 0 bases outside the gene matches. In germline, CDR1 is SGHNT, CDR2 YYREEE (reference sequence). This CDR3 has 15 amino acids. The CDR3 DNA sequence: TGTGCCAGCAGCTTGGGACTAGCGGGAGGAGAGACCCAGTACTTC. Translation: CASSLGLAGGETQYF.

The chain recombines TRBV28 with TRBJ1-1, with D possibly TRBD1 on 6 matching bases. Trimming stripped 6 bases from V and 3 bases from J, with 17 bases between. The CDR3 loop spans 15 amino acids. Germline CDR1 is MDHEN and CDR2 is SYDVKM. CDR3 region: CASRPPRPGDTEAFF. In nucleotides, the CDR3 is TGTGCCAGCAGGCCCCCCAGGCCAGGGGACACTGAAGCTTTCTTT.

This chain uses TRBV6-5 with TRBJ1-4, with a weak D call TRBD1 (6 bases). Deletions cut 6 bases from V and 7 bases from J, with 21 bases between. This CDR3 spans 16 amino acids. CDR1 MNHEY and CDR2 SVGAGI come from the germline V gene. CDR3: CASSYTRGRAVEKLFF. CDR3 nucleotides: TGTGCCAGCAGCTACACCAGGGGTAGGGCGGTTGAAAAACTGTTTTTT.

The J gene is TRBJ2-2, the V gene TRBV7-2; D gene unclear. V was cut by 6 bases and J by 8 bases, with 16 bases left in between. The CDR3 contains 14 residues. Germline-derived CDR1 and CDR2 are SGHTA and FQGNSA. The CDR3 loop is CASSLDQMVGELFF. CDR3 in DNA: TGTGCCAGCAGTCTAGATCAGATGGTGGGGGAGCTGTTTTTT.

The chain employs TRBV15 and TRBJ2-3; no clear D gene. The CDR3 is 12 amino acids. From germline, CDR1 is LNHNV and CDR2 YYDKDF (reference sequence). The V gene lost 4 bases and the J gene lost 9 bases, with 11 bases spanning the gap. In DNA, the CDR3 is TGTGCCACCAGCACCCCCCCTCTGACGCAGTATTTT. Amino acid sequence: CATSTPPLTQYF.

V and J are TRBV19 and TRBJ2-3; TRBD2 matches 11 bases. The CDR3 has 14 residues. The germline gives CDR1 LNHDA, CDR2 SQIVND (reference sequence). J lost 3 bases, V lost 11 bases, and 7 bases had no gene match. CDR3 protein: CASTASGRTDTQYF. CDR3 bases: TGTGCCTCAACGGCTAGCGGGAGGACAGATACGCAGTATTTT.

The V call is TRBV10-3, the J call TRBJ2-5; tentative D call: TRBD2 (6 bases). Germline values: CDR1 ENHRY, CDR2 SYGVKD. Trimming shortened V by 4 bases and J by 5 bases, and 11 bases separated the two germline ends. The CDR3 is made up of 13 amino acids. The CDR3 loop reads CAISVSGRETQYF. In nucleotides, the CDR3 is TGTGCCATCAGTGTTTCGGGGAGGGAGACCCAGTACTTC.